Given below is one TCR beta chain in context. The sample belongs to a study of OX40 agonist ivuxolimab in advanced cancers. Here immunoSEQ multiplex PCR was the method, and the copy in TCRdb shows in-frame clones only, minus some. The data hold some 47,000 clones, with approximately 79% observed a single time. CDR3 length: 16 amino acids. V was pared by 1 base and J by 4 bases, with 6 bases of the junction left unmatched. The germline V gene encodes CDR1 LGHNA and CDR2 YSLEER. Specimen: CD4+ or CD8+ T cells sorted from blood, collected in a trial of the OX40 agonist ivuxolimab. This chain joins TRBV4-3 and TRBJ2-3; TRBD2 matches 9 bases. The receptor was derived from an adult with an advanced solid tumor such as melanoma, head and neck, liver or kidney cancer. CDR3 region: CASSQGVAGEADTQYF. DNA for the CDR3: TGCGCCAGCAGCCAAGGAGTAGCGGGAGAAGCAGATACGCAGTATTTT.